Described below is a single T cell receptor beta chain sequence and its context. The data were obtained in a study of blood T cell repertoires in COVID-19. The CDR3 runs 16 residues. V was shortened by 0 bases and J by 2 bases, with 14 bases between the two germline ends. In germline, CDR1 is MNHEY, CDR2 SVGAGI. TCRdb keeps only in-frame clones here, not all; method: immunoSEQ multiplex PCR. Among more than 200,000 clones, around 86% were seen once, and the ten largest hold about 5.2%. This chain links TRBV6-5 with TRBJ2-7; weak D call: TRBD2 (5 bases). The specimen sequenced was peripheral blood. The TCR sequence derives from an older woman with COVID-19, enrolled during active disease. CDR3: CASSYSIRRNPYEQYF. The CDR3, as DNA: TGTGCCAGCAGTTACTCGATTCGGAGGAACCCCTACGAGCAGTACTTC.